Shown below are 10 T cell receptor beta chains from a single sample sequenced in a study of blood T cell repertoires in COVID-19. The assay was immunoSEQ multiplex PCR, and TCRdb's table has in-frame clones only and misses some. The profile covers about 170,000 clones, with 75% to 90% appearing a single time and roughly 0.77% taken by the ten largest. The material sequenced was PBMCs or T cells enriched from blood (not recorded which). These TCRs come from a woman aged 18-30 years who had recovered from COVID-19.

CDR3 sequence (DNA): TGCAGCGTTGATCGGGTGACTAGCGGGAGGGTAGTGGCCCAGTACTTC. It encodes CSVDRVTSGRVVAQYF. The chain has TRBV29-1 and TRBJ2-5; 14 bases are a match to TRBD2. Unmatched junction bases numbered 12, after V lost 3 bases and J lost 9 bases. The CDR3 loop spans 16 amino acids. Germline lookup yields CDR1 SQVTM and CDR2 ANQGSEA.

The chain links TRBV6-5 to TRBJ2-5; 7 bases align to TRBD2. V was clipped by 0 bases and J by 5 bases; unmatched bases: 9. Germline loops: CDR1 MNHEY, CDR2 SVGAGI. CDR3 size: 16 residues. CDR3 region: CASSYSWTGGAETQYF. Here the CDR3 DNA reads TGTGCCAGCAGTTACTCGTGGACGGGAGGAGCGGAGACCCAGTACTTC.

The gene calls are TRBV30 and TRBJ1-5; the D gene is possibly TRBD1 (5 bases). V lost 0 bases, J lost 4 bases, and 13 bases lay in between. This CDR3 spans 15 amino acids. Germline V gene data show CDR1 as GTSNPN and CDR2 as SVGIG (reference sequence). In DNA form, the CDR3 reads TGTGCCTGGAGTGTATCAGGGAAGGAGAATCAGCCCCAGCATTTT. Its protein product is CAWSVSGKENQPQHF.

The CDR3 DNA reads as TGTGCCAGCAGGGGGGGACTTCAGCCCACAGATACGCAGTATTTT. It specifies CASRGGLQPTDTQYF. The V and J genes are TRBV7-2 and TRBJ2-3; D possibly corresponds to TRBD2 (6 bases). This CDR3 is built from 15 residues. V lost 6 bases to trimming and J lost 2 bases, with 15 bases between them. CDR1 is SGHTA, CDR2 FQGNSA, per germline.

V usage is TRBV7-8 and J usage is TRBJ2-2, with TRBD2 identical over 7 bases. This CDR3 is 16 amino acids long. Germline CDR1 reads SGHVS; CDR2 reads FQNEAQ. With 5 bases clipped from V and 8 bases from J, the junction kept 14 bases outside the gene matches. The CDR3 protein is CASSNSGHPVAGELFF. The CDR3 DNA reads TGTGCCAGCAGCAATAGCGGGCACCCGGTTGCTGGGGAGCTGTTTTTT.

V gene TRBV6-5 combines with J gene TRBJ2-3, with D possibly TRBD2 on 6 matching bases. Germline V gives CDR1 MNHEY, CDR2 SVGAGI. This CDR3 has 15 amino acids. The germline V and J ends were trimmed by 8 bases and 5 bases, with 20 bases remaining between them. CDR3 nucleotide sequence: TGTGCCAGCCGACTGATCGGGGGAGTTGGAGATACGCAGTATTTT. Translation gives CASRLIGGVGDTQYF.

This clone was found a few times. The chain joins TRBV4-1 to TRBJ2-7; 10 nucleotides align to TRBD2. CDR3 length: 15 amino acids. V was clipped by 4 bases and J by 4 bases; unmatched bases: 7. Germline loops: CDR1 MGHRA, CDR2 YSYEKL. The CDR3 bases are TGCGCCAGCAGCCCCAGCGGGAGGGCCTCGTACGAGCAGTACTTC. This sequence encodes CASSPSGRASYEQYF.

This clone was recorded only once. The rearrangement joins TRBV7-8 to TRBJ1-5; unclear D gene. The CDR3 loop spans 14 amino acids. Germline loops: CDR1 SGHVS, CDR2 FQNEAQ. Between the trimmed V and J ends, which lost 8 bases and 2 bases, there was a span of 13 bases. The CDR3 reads CASFEGMGNQPQHF. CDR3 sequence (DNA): TGTGCCAGCTTCGAGGGAATGGGCAATCAGCCCCAGCATTTT.

The CDR3 sequence: CASSFRTSGQTQYF. The CDR3 DNA reads as TGTGCCAGCAGCTTTAGGACTAGCGGGCAGACCCAGTACTTC. The chain couples TRBV7-8 to TRBJ2-5; 11 nucleotides agree with TRBD2. The CDR3 covers 14 residues. J lost 6 bases, V lost 3 bases, and 3 bases had no gene match. In germline, CDR1 is SGHVS, CDR2 FQNEAQ.

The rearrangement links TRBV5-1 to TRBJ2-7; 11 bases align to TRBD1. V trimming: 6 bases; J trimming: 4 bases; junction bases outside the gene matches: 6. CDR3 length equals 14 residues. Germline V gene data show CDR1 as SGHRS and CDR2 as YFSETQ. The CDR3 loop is CASKSGTGGYEQYF. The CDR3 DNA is TGCGCCAGCAAATCCGGGACAGGGGGGTACGAGCAGTACTTC.